This entry is about one TCR beta chain. The antigen remains undetermined. Sequenced by immunoSEQ multiplex PCR; TCRdb stores in-frame clones only, minus some. The sample includes under 400,000 clones, nearly 90% of them seen just once. This entry is derived from a study of cytomegalovirus exposure and HLA in healthy donors. Whole-study findings and limits: Rare TCR sequences predominated, though certain public TCRs were found in many donors. Over 150 TCR beta chains were listed as cytomegalovirus-associated. In vitro confirmation showed a few CMV-associated chains to be CMV antigen specific.

Unmatched junction bases numbered 7, after V lost 4 bases and J lost 5 bases. Germline CDR1 is LNHDA and CDR2 is SQIVND (reference sequence). The CDR3 is 14 amino acids. The chain employs TRBV19 and TRBJ2-7; 8 bases align to TRBD1. The TCR was taken from a young man in good health and CMV-seronegative. Source material: PBMCs. The CDR3 reads CASSKAQGAHEQYF. In DNA, the CDR3 is TGTGCCAGTAGTAAGGCGCAGGGGGCCCACGAGCAGTACTTC.